The subject of this entry is one TCR beta chain. Antigen unknown. The sample belongs to a study of T-cell memory formation after mild COVID-19. Whole-study findings and limits: Chiefly within CM and EM were the contracting CD4+ clones; CD8+ ones were within EMRA.

Germline V gene sequence: CDR1 DFQATT, CDR2 SNEGSKA (reference sequence). The CDR3 is 15 residues long. The V and J ends lost 6 bases and 4 bases respectively, with 22 bases between them. cDNA libraries for TCR alpha and TCR beta, carrying sample barcodes and UMIs, came from 5'RACE with constant-segment primers. MiXCR, applied by TCRdb to the 5' RACE reads, yields one record per CDR3 protein. The sample has 500,000 to 550,000 distinct CDR3 sequences; roughly 20% are singletons. V and J are TRBV20-1 and TRBJ2-7; TRBD1 or TRBD2 may be the D gene (6 bases each). This TCR was sampled from an adult woman who had mild COVID-19 (a few samples of this study predate the infection). Cell type and time point are not known. Specimen: PBMCs or a T cell subset sorted from them (not recorded which). For the CDR3, the DNA is TGCAGTGCGGACGACCCAGCGCGGGACACTTACGAGCAGTACTTC. It encodes CSADDPARDTYEQYF.